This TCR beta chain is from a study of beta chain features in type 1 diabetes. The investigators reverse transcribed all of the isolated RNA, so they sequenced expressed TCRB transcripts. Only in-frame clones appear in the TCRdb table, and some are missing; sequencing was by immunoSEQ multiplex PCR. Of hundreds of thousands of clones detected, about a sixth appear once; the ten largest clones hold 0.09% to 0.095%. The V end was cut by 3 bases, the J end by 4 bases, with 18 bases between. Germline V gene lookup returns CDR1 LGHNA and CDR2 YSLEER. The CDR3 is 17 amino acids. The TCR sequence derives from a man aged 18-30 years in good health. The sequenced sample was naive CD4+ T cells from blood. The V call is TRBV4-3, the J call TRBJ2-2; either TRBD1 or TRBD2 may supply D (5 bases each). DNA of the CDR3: TGCGCCAGCAGCCACCCCTTTGGGACCCCGAGCACCGGGGAGCTGTTTTTT. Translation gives CASSHPFGTPSTGELFF.